This T cell receptor beta chain was captured in a study of blood T cell repertoires in COVID-19. The method was immunoSEQ multiplex PCR; TCRdb's version includes in-frame clones alone and lacks a portion of them. The sample records a few hundred thousand clones, about four fifths being singletons. The CDR3 contains 16 residues. V shed 3 bases, J shed 8 bases, and the junction held 11 bases outside the gene matches. CDR1 KGHSH and CDR2 LQKENI come from the germline V gene. The sequence was collected from a young woman with acute or convalescent COVID-19. The sample comprised peripheral blood. V usage is TRBV18 and J usage is TRBJ2-1, with 9 bases aligning to TRBD1. CDR3 nucleotides: TGTGCCAGCTCACCGGAACCGGGACAGGGAGGCGATGAGCAGTTCTTC. It encodes CASSPEPGQGGDEQFF.